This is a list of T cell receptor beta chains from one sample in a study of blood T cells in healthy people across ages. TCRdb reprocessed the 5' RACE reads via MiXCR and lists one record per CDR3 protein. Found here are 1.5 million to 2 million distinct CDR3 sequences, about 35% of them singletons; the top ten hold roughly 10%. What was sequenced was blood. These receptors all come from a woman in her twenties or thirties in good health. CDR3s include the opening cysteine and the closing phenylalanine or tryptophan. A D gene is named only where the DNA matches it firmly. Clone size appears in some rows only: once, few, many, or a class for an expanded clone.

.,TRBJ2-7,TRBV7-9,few,CASSPRGRAGSEQYF,TGTGCCAGCAGCCCCCGGGGCAGGGCCGGATCCGAGCAGTACTTC
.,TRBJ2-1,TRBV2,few,CASSESRGGFEQFF,TGTGCCAGCAGTGAATCAAGAGGCGGCTTTGAGCAGTTCTTC
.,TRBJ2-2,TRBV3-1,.,CASSPNLDIGELFF,TGTGCCAGCAGCCCAAACCTGGACATCGGGGAGCTGTTTTTT
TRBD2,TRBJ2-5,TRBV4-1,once,CTSSPLAGDRRETQYF,TGCACCAGCAGCCCACTAGCGGGGGACCGCCGGGAGACCCAGTACTTC
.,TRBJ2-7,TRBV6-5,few,CASSLGDYNEQYF,TGTGCCAGCAGCCTCGGAGACTACAATGAGCAGTACTTC
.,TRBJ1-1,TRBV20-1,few,CSAAMRNTEAFF,TGCAGTGCTGCTATGAGAAACACTGAAGCTTTCTTT
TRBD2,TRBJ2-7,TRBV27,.,CASSSPLAGGAGEQYF,TGTGCCAGCAGTTCCCCACTAGCGGGAGGGGCTGGCGAGCAGTACTTC
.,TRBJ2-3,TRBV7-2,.,CASSLGPLLGSADTQYF,TGTGCCAGCAGCTTAGGGCCCCTCCTGGGGAGCGCAGATACGCAGTATTTT
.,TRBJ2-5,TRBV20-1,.,CSAPNRGRETQYF,TGCAGTGCCCCTAATAGGGGCAGGGAGACCCAGTACTTC
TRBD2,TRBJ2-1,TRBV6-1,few,CASSGTSGSRNEQFF,TGTGCCAGCAGTGGGACTAGCGGGAGCAGGAATGAGCAGTTCTTC
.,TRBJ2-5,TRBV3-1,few,CASSQPAKSRETQYF,TGTGCCAGCAGCCAACCCGCAAAGTCTCGGGAGACCCAGTACTTC
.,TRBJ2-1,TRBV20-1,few,CSASPSYDEQFF,TGCAGTGCTAGCCCCTCCTACGATGAGCAGTTCTTC
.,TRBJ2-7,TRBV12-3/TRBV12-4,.,CASSLWPSSYEQYF,TGTGCCAGCAGTTTATGGCCGAGCTCCTACGAGCAGTACTTC
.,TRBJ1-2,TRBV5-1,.,CASSSGGTANYDYTF,TGCGCCAGCAGTTCCGGCGGGACGGCTAACTATGACTACACCTTC
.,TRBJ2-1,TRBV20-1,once,CSARVTWYNEQFF,TGCAGTGCTAGGGTAACCTGGTACAATGAGCAGTTCTTC
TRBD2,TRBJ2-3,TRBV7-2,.,CASSLGPAGASRDTQYF,TGTGCCAGCAGCTTAGGGCCAGCGGGGGCCAGCAGGGATACGCAGTATTTT
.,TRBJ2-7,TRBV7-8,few,CASSLDVALEQYF,TGTGCCAGCAGCTTAGACGTAGCTCTCGAGCAGTACTTC
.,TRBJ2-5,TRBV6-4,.,CASTGPKVSLQETQYF,TGTGCCAGCACTGGACCGAAAGTTAGTCTCCAAGAGACCCAGTACTTC
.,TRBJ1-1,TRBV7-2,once,CASSLSSPGVNTEAFF,TGTGCCAGCAGCTTATCTTCTCCAGGGGTTAACACTGAAGCTTTCTTT
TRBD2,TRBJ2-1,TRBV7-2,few,CASSWGTTTYNEQFF,TGTGCCAGCAGCTGGGGGACTACCACTTACAATGAGCAGTTCTTC
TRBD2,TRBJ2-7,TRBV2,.,CASTGTSGGFAYEQYF,TGTGCCAGCACCGGGACTAGCGGGGGTTTTGCCTACGAGCAGTACTTC
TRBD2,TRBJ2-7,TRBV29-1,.,CSVVLAGGPRYEQYF,TGCAGCGTCGTGCTCGCGGGAGGGCCACGGTACGAGCAGTACTTC
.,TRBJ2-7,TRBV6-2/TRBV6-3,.,CASSYSGNPLYEQYF,TGTGCCAGCAGTTACTCGGGTAATCCCCTCTACGAGCAGTACTTC
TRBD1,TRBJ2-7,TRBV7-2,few,CASSFRQGVSDEQYF,TGTGCCAGCAGCTTCCGACAGGGAGTAAGTGACGAGCAGTACTTC
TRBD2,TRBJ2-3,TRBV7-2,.,CASSFQKPGAGRDTQYF,TGTGCCAGCAGCTTTCAAAAACCGGGAGCGGGACGAGATACGCAGTATTTT
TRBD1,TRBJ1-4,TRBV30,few,CAWGQGANEKLFF,TGTGCCTGGGGACAGGGGGCTAATGAAAAACTGTTTTTT
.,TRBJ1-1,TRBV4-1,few,CASSQGVWGGTEAFF,TGCGCCAGCAGCCAAGGAGTGTGGGGAGGGACTGAAGCTTTCTTT
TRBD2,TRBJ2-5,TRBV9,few,CASSVEGLAAETQYF,TGTGCCAGCAGCGTAGAGGGACTAGCAGCCGAGACCCAGTACTTC
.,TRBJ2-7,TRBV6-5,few,CASSNRNYEQYF,TGTGCCAGCAGTAACAGGAACTACGAGCAGTACTTC
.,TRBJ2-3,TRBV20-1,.,CSARARADTQYF,TGCAGTGCGAGAGCTAGGGCAGATACGCAGTATTTT
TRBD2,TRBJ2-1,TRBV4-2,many,CASSQDALAGRDEQFF,TGTGCCAGCAGCCAAGATGCACTAGCGGGGAGGGATGAGCAGTTCTTC
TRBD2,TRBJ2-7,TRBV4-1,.,CASSQGTGLADPRSYEQYF,TGCGCCAGCAGCCAGGGCACGGGACTAGCAGACCCTAGGTCCTACGAGCAGTACTTC
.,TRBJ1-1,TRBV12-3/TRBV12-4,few,CASSFDRGNTEAFF,TGTGCCAGCAGTTTTGATCGGGGGAACACTGAAGCTTTCTTT
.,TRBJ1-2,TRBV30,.,CAWSVDRRLGGYTF,TGTGCCTGGAGTGTAGACAGGCGCCTAGGGGGCTACACCTTC
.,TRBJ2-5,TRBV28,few,CASSLGGPQGTQYF,TGTGCCAGCAGCCTGGGGGGGCCTCAGGGGACCCAGTACTTC
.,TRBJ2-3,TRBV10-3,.,CAISESGRGSTDTQYF,TGTGCCATCAGTGAGTCGGGGCGGGGAAGCACAGATACGCAGTATTTT
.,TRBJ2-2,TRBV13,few,CASSWESRSTGELFF,TGTGCCAGCAGCTGGGAGTCCAGGTCCACCGGGGAGCTGTTTTTT
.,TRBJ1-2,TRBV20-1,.,CSARDQIERMDYGYTF,TGCAGTGCTAGAGATCAAATTGAGAGGATGGACTATGGCTACACCTTC
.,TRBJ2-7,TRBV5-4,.,CASRLRVGGNSYEQYF,TGTGCCAGCAGACTCAGAGTAGGGGGGAACTCCTACGAGCAGTACTTC
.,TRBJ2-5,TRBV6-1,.,CASSHVKTQYF,TGTGCCAGCAGCCACGTGAAGACCCAGTACTTC
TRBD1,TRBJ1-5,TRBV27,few,CASGQDRAQPQHF,TGTGCCAGTGGACAGGACAGGGCTCAGCCCCAGCATTTT